This entry features one TCR beta chain sequence. What it recognizes is unknown. The germline V gene has CDR1 SGHAT and CDR2 FQNNGV. This CDR3 is built from 16 residues. V was trimmed by 3 bases and J by 12 bases, leaving 24 bases between them. The data were obtained in a study of T cell repertoires in cytomegalovirus infection. Study overall: TCR beta signatures that were public indicated CMV infection and matching HLA type. Study findings and constraints: The ex vivo response was dominated by HLA-C-restricted CMV-specific TCR beta clonotypes. Identification of carriers of CMV plus the relevant HLA was achieved through cumulative public TCR beta family frequency.

TCRdb re-derived calls from the reads in MiXCR, one entry per CDR3 protein. The sample has nearly 450,000 distinct CDR3 sequences; 25% to 40% are singletons. The chain is built from TRBV11-2 and TRBJ2-1; D is possibly TRBD1 or TRBD2 (5 bases each). Input material: PBMCs. The source of this sequence is a human donor in good health (CMV status not recorded). Some clones in this sample may be carry-over from other donors' samples. CDR3 nucleotide sequence: TGTGCCAGCAGCTTGGGCGGGCCCGTGAAGGGGAGAATGCAGTTCTTC. Protein product: CASSLGGPVKGRMQFF.